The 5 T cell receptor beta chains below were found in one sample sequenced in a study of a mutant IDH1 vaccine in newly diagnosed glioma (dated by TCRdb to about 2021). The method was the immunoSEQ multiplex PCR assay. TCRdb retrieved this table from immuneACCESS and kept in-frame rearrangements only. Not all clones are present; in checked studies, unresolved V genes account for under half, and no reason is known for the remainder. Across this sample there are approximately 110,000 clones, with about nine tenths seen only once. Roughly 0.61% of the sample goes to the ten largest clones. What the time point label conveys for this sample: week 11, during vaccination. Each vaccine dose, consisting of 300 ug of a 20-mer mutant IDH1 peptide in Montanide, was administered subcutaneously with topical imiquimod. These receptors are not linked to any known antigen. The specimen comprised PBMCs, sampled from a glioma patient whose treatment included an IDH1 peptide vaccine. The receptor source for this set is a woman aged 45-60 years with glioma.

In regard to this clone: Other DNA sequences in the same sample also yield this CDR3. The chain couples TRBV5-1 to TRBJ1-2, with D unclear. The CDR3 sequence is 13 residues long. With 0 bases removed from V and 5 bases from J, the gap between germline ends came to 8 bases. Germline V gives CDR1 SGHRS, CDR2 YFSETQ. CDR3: CASSLGQPYGYTF. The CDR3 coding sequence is TGCGCCAGCAGCTTGGGGCAGCCTTATGGCTACACCTTC.

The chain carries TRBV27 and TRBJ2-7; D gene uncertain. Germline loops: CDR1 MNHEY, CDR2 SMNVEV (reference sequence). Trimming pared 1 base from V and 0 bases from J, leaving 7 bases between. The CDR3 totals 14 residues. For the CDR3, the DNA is TGTGCCAGCAGTTTATGGGGTAGCTCCTACGAGCAGTACTTC. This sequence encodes CASSLWGSSYEQYF.

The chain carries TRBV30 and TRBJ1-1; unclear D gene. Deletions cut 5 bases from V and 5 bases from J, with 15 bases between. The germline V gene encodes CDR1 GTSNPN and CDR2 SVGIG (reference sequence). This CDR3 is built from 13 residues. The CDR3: CAWAQVSRTEAFF. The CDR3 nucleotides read TGTGCCTGGGCTCAGGTTTCTAGGACTGAAGCTTTCTTT.

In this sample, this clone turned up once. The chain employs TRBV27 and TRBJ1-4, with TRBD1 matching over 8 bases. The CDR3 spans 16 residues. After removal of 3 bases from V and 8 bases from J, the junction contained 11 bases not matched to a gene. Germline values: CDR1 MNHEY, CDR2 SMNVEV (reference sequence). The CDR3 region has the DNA TGTGCCAGCAGTTTGGCGACTCTAGGACAGGGAGAAAAACTGTTTTTT. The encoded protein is CASSLATLGQGEKLFF.

CDR3 region: CASSGHSSGANVLTF. The CDR3 DNA sequence: TGTGCCAGCAGCGGGCATTCCTCTGGGGCCAACGTCCTGACTTTC. V gene TRBV7-9 combines with J gene TRBJ2-6; D remains ambiguous. This CDR3 has 15 residues. CDR1 is SEHNR and CDR2 is FQNEAQ in the germline V gene (reference sequence). V dropped 5 bases and J dropped 0 bases, with 8 bases sitting between them.